These 22 T cell receptor beta chains came from one sample sequenced in a study of OX40 agonist ivuxolimab in advanced cancers. The method was immunoSEQ multiplex PCR; TCRdb's version includes in-frame clones alone and lacks a portion of them. There are 70,000 or so clones in the sample; approximately 81% occur only once, and less than 5% lies in the top ten. The sample consisted of CD4+ or CD8+ T cells sorted from blood, taken in a trial of the OX40 agonist ivuxolimab. These receptor sequences come from an adult with an advanced solid tumor such as melanoma, head and neck, liver or kidney cancer.

This chain connects TRBV7-9 to TRBJ2-3, with 11 bases identical to TRBD2. The CDR3 totals 19 residues. V shed 2 bases, J shed 4 bases, and the junction held 14 bases outside the gene matches. The V gene's germline CDR1 is SEHNR and CDR2 FQNEAQ (reference sequence). CDR3: CASSLRPPGLAVRSDTQYF. CDR3 in DNA: TGTGCCAGCAGCTTACGACCTCCGGGACTAGCGGTTAGATCAGATACGCAGTATTTT.

This chain joins TRBV28 and TRBJ2-4; 8 nucleotides match TRBD2. Germline assignment: CDR1 MDHEN and CDR2 SYDVKM. This CDR3 comprises 14 residues. V lost 6 bases to trimming and J lost 9 bases; unmatched junction nucleotides: 10. CDR3: CASRERDAGGIQYF. Here the CDR3 DNA reads TGTGCCAGCAGGGAGAGAGATGCGGGAGGCATTCAGTACTTC.

Comment on this clone: One end of the junction does not line up with germline, which may come from a read error. The V gene is TRBV28, the J gene TRBJ2-7; D possibly uses TRBD1 or TRBD2 (5 bases each). This CDR3 comprises 12 residues. Germline CDR1 and CDR2: MDHEN and SYDVKM. The CDR3 sequence: CASSGGSYEQCF. In DNA form, the CDR3 reads TGTGCCAGCAGTGGGGGATCCTACGAGCAGTGCTTC.

The rearrangement joins TRBV19 to TRBJ1-6; 10 bases line up with TRBD1. Trimming at V came to 4 bases and at J to 5 bases, leaving 5 bases not matched to a gene. The CDR3 runs 16 residues. CDR1 and CDR2 (germline): LNHDA, SQIVND (reference sequence). CDR3 in amino acids: CASSKGTGANNSPLHF. Here the CDR3 DNA reads TGTGCCAGTAGTAAAGGGACAGGGGCGAATAATTCACCCCTCCACTTT.

V usage is TRBV27 and J usage is TRBJ2-5; D may be TRBD1 or TRBD2 (5 bases each). CDR3 length: 19 residues. Germline V gene sequence: CDR1 MNHEY, CDR2 SMNVEV (reference sequence). V lost 2 bases to trimming and J lost 3 bases, with 25 bases between them. CDR3 region: CASSLGLGTGRQKEETQYF. The CDR3 coding sequence is TGTGCCAGCAGTTTAGGATTGGGAACGGGACGGCAAAAGGAAGAGACCCAGTACTTC.

The chain joins TRBV28 to TRBJ1-5, with D unclear. Germline V gene data show CDR1 as MDHEN and CDR2 as SYDVKM. Trimming removed 3 bases at V and 0 bases at J, with 15 bases between. This CDR3 region has 17 residues. Here the CDR3 DNA reads TGTGCCAGCAGTTTCCCACTAGACGGTTATAGCAATCAGCCCCAGCATTTT. Translation gives CASSFPLDGYSNQPQHF. The whole variable domain, filled in from reference TRBV28 and TRBJ1-5, reads DVKVTQSSRYLVKRTGEKVFLECVQDMDHENMFWYRQDPGLGLRLIYFSYDVKMKEKGDIPEGYSVSREKKERFSLILESASTNQTSMYLCASSFPLDGYSNQPQHFGDGTRLSIL.

The chain employs TRBV6-6 and TRBJ2-7; weak D call: TRBD2 (6 bases). The length of the CDR3 is 14 residues. The V gene's germline CDR1 is MNHNY and CDR2 SVGAGI (reference sequence). Deletions cut 5 bases from V and 2 bases from J, with 13 bases between. The CDR3, as DNA: TGTGCCAGCAGTACGCCCGGGAGCACCTACGAGCAGTACTTC. Protein product: CASSTPGSTYEQYF.

This chain joins TRBV7-2 and TRBJ1-2; D is uncertain. V dropped 3 bases and J dropped 2 bases, with 13 bases sitting between them. Germline CDR1 reads SGHTA; CDR2 reads FQGNSA. The CDR3 spans 15 residues. CDR3 sequence: CASSFPHSSNYGYTF. The CDR3 bases are TGTGCCAGCAGCTTCCCCCACAGTTCAAACTATGGCTACACCTTC.

V gene TRBV19 combines with J gene TRBJ2-7, with 12 bases fitting TRBD2. Germline values: CDR1 LNHDA, CDR2 SQIVND (reference sequence). The CDR3 covers 18 residues. Unmatched junction bases numbered 20, after V lost 10 bases and J lost 4 bases. CDR3 residues: CAIDEYRTSGIACYEQYF. The CDR3 DNA sequence: TGTGCCATCGATGAATACAGGACTAGCGGGATCGCTTGTTACGAGCAGTACTTC.

The rearrangement links TRBV19 to TRBJ2-7; 14 bases are shared with TRBD2. V was clipped by 5 bases and J by 5 bases; unmatched bases: 8. The CDR3 is 16 amino acids. CDR1 LNHDA and CDR2 SQIVND come from the germline V gene (reference sequence). Here the CDR3 DNA reads TGTGCCAGTAGTGCCCGACTAGCGGGAGGGTCCCACGAGCAGTACTTC. This encodes CASSARLAGGSHEQYF.

This chain uses TRBV6-1 with TRBJ2-5; possibly TRBD1 for D (5 bases). Deletions cut 8 bases from V and 5 bases from J, with 12 bases between. The CDR3 has 12 residues. Germline CDR1 is MNHNS and CDR2 is SASEGT. CDR3 amino acids: CASEGAGETQYF. Here the CDR3 DNA reads TGTGCCAGCGAAGGGGCAGGGGAGACCCAGTACTTC.

The genes are TRBV6-5 and TRBJ1-2, with D uncertain. V lost 2 bases to trimming and J lost 5 bases, with 18 bases between them. The CDR3 is made up of 16 amino acids. CDR1 is MNHEY and CDR2 is SVGAGI in the germline V gene. The CDR3 sequence is CASSYLVTGRGYGYTF. The CDR3 DNA sequence: TGTGCCAGCAGTTACCTTGTGACGGGCCGAGGGTATGGCTACACCTTC.

This chain uses TRBV18 with TRBJ1-4; TRBD1 matches 9 bases. This CDR3 comprises 14 residues. Germline-derived CDR1 and CDR2 are KGHSH and LQKENI. The V segment lost 6 bases and the J segment 6 bases; nucleotides outside the gene matches: 5. CDR3 protein: CASSRQGGDEKLFF. In nucleotides, the CDR3 is TGTGCCAGCTCCCGACAGGGGGGTGATGAAAAACTGTTTTTT.

This chain joins TRBV18 and TRBJ1-1; TRBD1 matches at 11 bases. Germline-derived CDR1 and CDR2 are KGHSH and LQKENI. CDR3 length: 16 residues. With V trimmed by 1 base and J by 4 bases, 5 bases remained unmatched. CDR3 region: CASSPRMGTGGTEAFF. The CDR3 bases are TGTGCCAGCTCACCACGTATGGGGACAGGGGGCACTGAAGCTTTCTTT.

This chain uses TRBV6-1 with TRBJ2-2; the D call may be TRBD1 or TRBD2 (5 bases each). The CDR3 is 16 residues long. V lost 3 bases and J lost 2, with 13 bases in between. Germline assignment: CDR1 MNHNS and CDR2 SASEGT. CDR3 in DNA: TGTGCCAGCAGTGATACGGGACGGGTTAACACCGGGGAGCTGTTTTTT. Encoded protein: CASSDTGRVNTGELFF.

This clone was detected only a few times. The chain employs TRBV7-9 and TRBJ1-4; no firm D call. This CDR3 contains 12 residues. The V end lost 5 bases, the J end lost 8 bases, and 9 bases lay between the germline ends. In germline, CDR1 is SEHNR, CDR2 FQNEAQ (reference sequence). Written as DNA, the CDR3 is TGTGCCAGCAGCGACAACCAAGAAAAACTGTTTTTT. Translated, it gives CASSDNQEKLFF.

This clone was seen just once. CDR3 residues: CASSPPGNPGYSPLHF. DNA of the CDR3: TGTGCCAGCAGCCCCCCGGGGAATCCGGGGTATTCACCCCTCCACTTT. The chain recombines TRBV7-9 with TRBJ1-6; no clear D gene. Per the germline V gene, CDR1 is SEHNR and CDR2 is FQNEAQ (reference sequence). V dropped 5 bases and J dropped 8 bases, with 19 bases sitting between them. The CDR3 totals 16 residues.

The chain links TRBV6-1 to TRBJ1-2; 8 bases match TRBD1. The CDR3 runs 15 residues. In germline, CDR1 is MNHNS, CDR2 SASEGT. J gave up 4 bases and V 5 bases, and 9 bases lay outside the gene matches. CDR3 DNA: TGTGCCAGCAGTAGCTCCGACAGGGGAACCTATGGCTACACCTTC. Translating gives CASSSSDRGTYGYTF.

CDR3 DNA: TGTGCCAGCAGCTCTGGAGTGGGGGGCTCCTACAATGAGCAGTTCTTC. Amino acids: CASSSGVGGSYNEQFF. This chain joins TRBV11-3 and TRBJ2-1; tentatively, D is TRBD2 (6 bases). The V gene's germline CDR1 is SGHNT and CDR2 YENEEA. Trimming removed 4 bases at V and 0 bases at J, with 13 bases between. The CDR3 is 16 amino acids.

The chain is built from TRBV13 and TRBJ1-6; tentatively, D is TRBD1 (6 bases). V was pared by 5 bases and J by 7 bases, with 18 bases between. This CDR3 contains 16 residues. The germline V gene has CDR1 PRHDT and CDR2 FYEKMQ (reference sequence). The CDR3 protein is CASSGGTTVGNSPLHF. Written as DNA, the CDR3 is TGTGCCAGCAGCGGGGGGACAACGGTGGGGAATTCACCCCTCCACTTT.

This clone came up a few times. The CDR3 region has the DNA TGTGCCTGGAGTAAGGGGAATCAGCCCCAGCATTTT. Its protein product is CAWSKGNQPQHF. The rearrangement links TRBV30 to TRBJ1-5; tentative D call: TRBD1 (5 bases). V gave up 2 bases and J gave up 4 bases, with 6 bases separating them. Germline CDR1 and CDR2: GTSNPN and SVGIG (reference sequence). There are 12 residues in the CDR3. The complete variable domain, with remaining parts taken from reference TRBV30 and TRBJ1-5, reads SQTIHQWPATLVQPVGSPLSLECTVEGTSNPNLYWYRQAAGRGLQLLFYSVGIGQISSEVPQNLSASRPQDRQFILSSKKLLLSDSGFYLCAWSKGNQPQHFGDGTRLSIL.

The rearrangement uses TRBV7-2 and TRBJ1-5, with TRBD1 matching over 8 bases. The CDR3 runs 15 residues. The trim removed 5 bases at V and 4 bases at J, leaving 7 bases unmatched. CDR1 is SGHTA and CDR2 is FQGNSA in the germline V gene. The CDR3 nucleotides read TGTGCCAGCAGCACTCGGACAGGGCCAAATCAGCCCCAGCATTTT. Amino acids: CASSTRTGPNQPQHF.